The 21 T cell receptor beta chains listed next were all sequenced from one sample in a study of cytomegalovirus exposure and HLA in healthy donors. It was with 60 Vbeta and 13 Jbeta primers that the PCR ran. Libraries were prepared by immunoSEQ multiplex PCR; TCRdb keeps only in-frame clonotypes and omits some of them. The sample holds about 200,000 clones, over 65% seen once. The material sequenced was PBMCs. All receptors come from a man aged 40-49 years in good health and CMV-seronegative.

This clone appeared a single time. The chain is built from TRBV6-4 and TRBJ1-1; TRBD1 aligns across 8 bases. CDR3 length equals 12 residues. Germline V CDR1 and CDR2: MRHNA, SNTAGT. Trimming took 3 bases from V and 7 from J; bases not matched to a gene: 1. CDR3 amino acids: CASSEGTGEAFF. DNA of the CDR3: TGTGCCAGCAGTGAGGGGACAGGTGAAGCTTTCTTT.

The rearrangement joins TRBV11-2 to TRBJ2-3; tentative D call: TRBD1 (7 bases). Per germline, CDR1 SGHAT and CDR2 FQNNGV. V was clipped by 5 bases and J by 1 base, with 16 bases between them. The CDR3 has 16 amino acids. The CDR3, as DNA: TGTGCCAGCAGCACCAGACAGGGAGGAGGCACAGATACGCAGTATTTT. It specifies CASSTRQGGGTDTQYF.

V is TRBV6-5 and J is TRBJ2-3, with 11 bases matching TRBD2. The germline gives CDR1 MNHEY, CDR2 SVGAGI. The CDR3 runs 16 residues. V trimming: 2 bases; J trimming: 2 bases; junction bases outside the gene matches: 3. This CDR3 is CASSYHSGRDTDTQYF. The CDR3 bases are TGTGCCAGCAGTTACCATAGCGGGAGGGACACAGATACGCAGTATTTT.

Turning to this clone: A read error may account for a junction end that differs from germline. V is TRBV27 and J is TRBJ2-5; D unclear. The CDR3 runs 9 residues. Germline loops: CDR1 MNHEY, CDR2 SMNVEV (reference sequence). The CDR3 DNA sequence: TGTGCCAGCACCCCCCTCCGGGACTTC. Translated: CASTPLRDF.

This chain uses TRBV9 with TRBJ2-5; 13 nucleotides line up with TRBD2. Germline loops: CDR1 SGDLS, CDR2 YYNGEE. The CDR3 runs 16 residues. V gave up 4 bases and J gave up 4 bases; unmatched junction bases: 7. CDR3 DNA sequence: TGTGCCAGCAGCCCTGGGACTAGCGGGGTTTCAGAGACCCAGTACTTC. Its protein product is CASSPGTSGVSETQYF.

The chain uses TRBV28 and TRBJ1-4; 7 bases are a match to TRBD1. The J segment lost 8 bases and the V segment lost 3 bases, leaving 6 bases of the junction unmatched. Germline-derived CDR1 and CDR2 are MDHEN and SYDVKM. This CDR3 is built from 14 residues. CDR3 coding DNA: TGTGCCAGCAGTTTCACAGGGGTTAGGGAAAAACTGTTTTTT. Translating it yields CASSFTGVREKLFF.

The chain couples TRBV28 to TRBJ2-1; no clear D gene. CDR3 length equals 11 residues. Germline values: CDR1 MDHEN, CDR2 SYDVKM. Trimming stripped 3 bases from V and 8 bases from J, with 5 bases between. The CDR3: CASSFEDEQFF. CDR3 DNA: TGTGCCAGCAGTTTTGAGGATGAGCAGTTCTTC.

The chain couples TRBV16 to TRBJ1-5; 7 nucleotides align to TRBD1. The CDR3 totals 15 residues. Germline lookup yields CDR1 KGHSY and CDR2 FQNENV. The junction had 5 bases not matched to a gene; V was cut back by 2 bases and J by 4 bases. DNA of the CDR3: TGTGCCAGCAGCCAACGGGACAGAAGGAATCAGCCCCAGCATTTT. This encodes CASSQRDRRNQPQHF.

V usage is TRBV28 and J usage is TRBJ2-6; 8 positions match TRBD2. The ends lost 7 bases at V and 0 bases at J; junction bases unmatched: 5. This CDR3 region has 16 residues. Germline V gene lookup returns CDR1 MDHEN and CDR2 SYDVKM. This CDR3 reads CASNPGGVSGANVLTF. DNA of the CDR3: TGTGCCAGCAACCCGGGGGGGGTCTCTGGGGCCAACGTCCTGACTTTC.

The chain links TRBV2 to TRBJ2-3; 7 bases align to TRBD2. V trimming: 7 bases; J trimming: 0 bases; junction bases outside the gene matches: 7. From germline, CDR1 is SNHLY and CDR2 FYNNEI. This CDR3 is built from 15 residues. This CDR3 is CASTISGSSTDTQYF. The CDR3, as DNA: TGTGCCAGCACCATTAGCGGGTCTAGCACAGATACGCAGTATTTT.

V usage is TRBV19 and J usage is TRBJ1-3; D perhaps matches TRBD1 (6 bases). The CDR3 length is 13 residues. Trimming took off 4 bases at V and 4 bases at J, with 8 bases between the two ends. In germline, CDR1 is LNHDA, CDR2 SQIVND (reference sequence). The CDR3 DNA reads TGTGCCAGTAGTAGAGGGGGAGGAAACACCATATATTTT. This encodes CASSRGGGNTIYF.

The V gene is TRBV4-2, the J gene TRBJ2-6, with a weak D call TRBD1 (6 bases). There are 20 residues in the CDR3. Germline lookup yields CDR1 LGHNA and CDR2 YNFKEQ. V was clipped by 0 bases and J by 1 base, with 19 bases between them. The CDR3 loop is CASSQEGAGVLRSGANVLTF. CDR3 DNA: TGTGCCAGCAGCCAAGAAGGGGCAGGGGTTTTAAGATCTGGGGCCAACGTCCTGACTTTC.

The chain recombines TRBV6-5 with TRBJ2-3, with D perhaps matching TRBD1 (6 bases). V was pared by 6 bases and J by 0 bases, with 10 bases between. The V gene's germline CDR1 is MNHEY and CDR2 SVGAGI. The CDR3 runs 14 residues. In DNA form, the CDR3 reads TGTGCCAGCAGCCCGCAGGGGAGCACAGATACGCAGTATTTT. Its protein is CASSPQGSTDTQYF.

This chain connects TRBV6-1 to TRBJ2-7; weak D call: TRBD2 (7 bases). The germline gives CDR1 MNHNS, CDR2 SASEGT. CDR3 length: 13 amino acids. Trimming removed 9 bases at V and 0 bases at J, with 12 bases between. CDR3 in DNA: TGTGCCAGAAGGGGGGGGCCCTCCTACGAGCAGTACTTC. Translation: CARRGGPSYEQYF.

V gene TRBV9 combines with J gene TRBJ2-3; TRBD2 aligns across 7 bases. Germline V gene sequence: CDR1 SGDLS, CDR2 YYNGEE. With V trimmed by 7 bases and J by 7 bases, 12 bases remained unmatched. CDR3 size: 14 residues. This CDR3 is CASGSGDPGNTQYF. Written as DNA, the CDR3 is TGTGCCAGCGGAAGCGGGGACCCAGGAAATACGCAGTATTTT. Combining the CDR3 with reference TRBV9 and TRBJ2-3 gives the whole variable domain DSGVTQTPKHLITATGQRVTLRCSPRSGDLSVYWYQQSLDQGLQFLIQYYNGEERAKGNILERFSAQQFPDLHSELNLSSLELGDSALYFCASGSGDPGNTQYFGPGTRLTVL.

V usage is TRBV5-5 and J usage is TRBJ1-1; no clear D gene. Germline values: CDR1 SGHKS, CDR2 YYEKEE (reference sequence). This CDR3 is 13 amino acids long. The V end lost 4 bases, the J end lost 3 bases, and 10 bases lay between the germline ends. CDR3 nucleotides: TGTGCCAGCAGCGTGGGCCCGGACACTGAAGCTTTCTTT. The encoded protein is CASSVGPDTEAFF.

This clone was seen just once. The chain is built from TRBV19 and TRBJ1-3; possibly TRBD1 for D (6 bases). V lost 10 bases and J lost 4, with 17 bases in between. Germline CDR1 and CDR2: LNHDA and SQIVND (reference sequence). The CDR3 has 14 amino acids. CDR3 coding DNA: TGTGCCACCAGAGGACAGACCAGGGGAAACACCATATATTTT. Its translation is CATRGQTRGNTIYF.

The chain uses TRBV7-2 and TRBJ2-3; 7 nucleotides agree with TRBD2. The germline CDR1 and CDR2 sequences are SGHTA and FQGNSA. This CDR3 has 16 residues. The V gene end was trimmed by 5 bases and the J gene end by 6 bases; junction bases not matched to a gene: 14. The CDR3 loop reads CASSLPMGAGYDTQYF. CDR3 DNA: TGTGCCAGCAGCCTCCCGATGGGAGCGGGGTATGATACGCAGTATTTT. The full variable domain, completed using reference TRBV7-2 and TRBJ2-3, is GAGVSQSPSNKVTEKGKDVELRCDPISGHTALYWYRQSLGQGLEFLIYFQGNSAPDKSGLPSDRFSAERTGGSVSTLTIQRTQQEDSAVYLCASSLPMGAGYDTQYFGPGTRLTVL.

This chain links TRBV6-6 with TRBJ2-2; the match to TRBD2 covers 7 bases. CDR3 length equals 14 residues. Per the germline V gene, CDR1 is MNHNY and CDR2 is SVGAGI (reference sequence). The ends lost 7 bases at V and 4 bases at J; junction bases unmatched: 6. CDR3 protein: CASKRGLITGELFF. The CDR3 nucleotides are TGTGCCAGCAAGCGGGGCTTGATCACCGGGGAGCTGTTTTTT.

There are a few counts of this clone. The V and J genes are TRBV7-8 and TRBJ1-5; 7 bases match TRBD1. V trimming: 5 bases; J trimming: 5 bases; junction bases outside the gene matches: 9. The germline V gene encodes CDR1 SGHVS and CDR2 FQNEAQ. The CDR3 runs 15 residues. The DNA for the CDR3 is TGTGCCAGCAGCGACCAGGGGGGAGATTATCAGCCCCAGCATTTT. Translating gives CASSDQGGDYQPQHF.

This chain joins TRBV19 and TRBJ2-2; possible D gene TRBD1, 6 bases. The CDR3 spans 13 residues. V lost 4 bases to trimming and J lost 8 bases, with 11 bases between them. Germline-derived CDR1 and CDR2 are LNHDA and SQIVND (reference sequence). This CDR3 is CASSRGGMGELFF. Written as DNA, the CDR3 is TGTGCCAGTAGTAGAGGGGGTATGGGGGAGCTGTTTTTT.